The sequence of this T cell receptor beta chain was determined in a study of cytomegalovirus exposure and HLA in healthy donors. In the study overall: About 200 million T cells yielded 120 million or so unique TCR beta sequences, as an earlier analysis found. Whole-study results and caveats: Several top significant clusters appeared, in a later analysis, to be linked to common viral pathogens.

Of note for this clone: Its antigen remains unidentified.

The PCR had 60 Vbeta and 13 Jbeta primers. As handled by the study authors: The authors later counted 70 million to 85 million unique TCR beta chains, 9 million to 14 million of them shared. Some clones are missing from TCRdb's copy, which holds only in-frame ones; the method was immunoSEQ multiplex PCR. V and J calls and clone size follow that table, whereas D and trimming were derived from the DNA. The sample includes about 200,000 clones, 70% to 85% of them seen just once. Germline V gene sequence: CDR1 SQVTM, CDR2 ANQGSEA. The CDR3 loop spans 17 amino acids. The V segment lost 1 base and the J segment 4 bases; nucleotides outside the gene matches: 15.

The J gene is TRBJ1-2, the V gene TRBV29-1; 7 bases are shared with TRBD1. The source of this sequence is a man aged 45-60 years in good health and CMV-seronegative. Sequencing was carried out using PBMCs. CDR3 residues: CSVEGTGVTFELYGYTF. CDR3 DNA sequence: TGCAGCGTTGAAGGGACAGGAGTCACATTTGAACTCTATGGCTACACCTTC.